These 18 T cell receptor beta chains share one sample of origin, sequenced in a study of response to subunit inactivated influenza vaccine. TCRdb used MiXCR to reprocess the RT-PCR reads, holding one entry per CDR3 protein. The top ten hold approximately 10% of the sample, which has about 780,000 distinct CDR3 sequences, approximately 17% seen once. This material consisted of PBMCs from blood, taken less than 6 days after vaccination. These TCRs come from a middle-aged man who received an inactivated influenza vaccine.

There are a few counts of this clonotype. The chain employs TRBV3-1 and TRBJ2-5; D remains ambiguous. Trimming stripped 3 bases from V and 5 bases from J, with 16 bases between. The CDR3 length is 15 residues. Per the germline V gene, CDR1 is LGHDT and CDR2 is YNNKEL (reference sequence). CDR3 in amino acids: CASSQTRVTKETQYF. The DNA for the CDR3 is TGTGCCAGCAGCCAGACAAGGGTTACGAAGGAGACCCAGTACTTC.

This clonotype was seen a handful of times. V usage is TRBV7-9 and J usage is TRBJ2-5, with D possibly being TRBD1 (7 bases). Germline CDR1 and CDR2: SEHNR and FQNEAQ (reference sequence). V gave up 6 bases and J gave up 2 bases, with 16 bases separating them. CDR3 length equals 15 residues. The CDR3 DNA sequence: TGTGCCAGCAGTCCAACCGGGGGACAGCAAGAGACCCAGTACTTC. Amino acids: CASSPTGGQQETQYF.

This clonotype was picked up a small number of times. The chain uses TRBV7-2 and TRBJ1-4, with D possibly TRBD1 on 5 matching bases. The CDR3 is made up of 15 amino acids. CDR1 SGHTA and CDR2 FQGNSA come from the germline V gene. V was clipped by 3 bases and J by 0 bases, with 8 bases between them. CDR3 nucleotides: TGTGCCAGCAGCTTGACAGCGACAACTAATGAAAAACTGTTTTTT. It translates to CASSLTATTNEKLFF.

This clonotype turned up a few times. CDR3 sequence (DNA): TGTGCCACCAGTGACCCTTTGGGTAGCTCCTACAATGAGCAGTTCTTC. It encodes CATSDPLGSSYNEQFF. The chain recombines TRBV24-1 with TRBJ2-1; D is unclear. Germline V gene lookup returns CDR1 KGHDR and CDR2 SFDVKD. The CDR3 totals 16 residues. Trimming pared 4 bases from V and 0 bases from J, leaving 12 bases between.

This clonotype occurred a few times. The chain uses TRBV11-2 and TRBJ1-2; the D gene is possibly TRBD1 (6 bases). This CDR3 contains 15 residues. V lost 4 bases and J 0 bases, leaving 12 bases between the germline ends. Germline CDR1 and CDR2: SGHAT and FQNNGV. CDR3: CASSSWTEANYGYTF. In DNA form, the CDR3 reads TGTGCCAGCAGCTCCTGGACAGAGGCTAACTATGGCTACACCTTC.

The chain uses TRBV15 and TRBJ2-3; 7 bases are a match to TRBD1. Germline CDR1 and CDR2: LNHNV and YYDKDF (reference sequence). With 8 bases clipped from V and 2 bases from J, the junction kept 7 bases outside the gene matches. CDR3 length: 14 residues. DNA of the CDR3: TGTGCCACCTCTGCAGAGGGGGCCACAGATACGCAGTATTTT. Translated, it gives CATSAEGATDTQYF. The variable domain in full, with the rest retrieved from reference TRBV15 and TRBJ2-3, is DAMVIQNPRYQVTQFGKPVTLSCSQTLNHNVMYWYQQKSSQAPKLLFHYYDKDFNNEADTPDNFQSRRPNTSFCFLDIRSPGLGDTAMYLCATSAEGATDTQYFGPGTRLTVL.

This clonotype was recorded a few times. The chain employs TRBV20-1 and TRBJ2-3; 9 bases map to TRBD1. The CDR3 has 14 amino acids. Germline lookup yields CDR1 DFQATT and CDR2 SNEGSKA (reference sequence). V dropped 3 bases and J dropped 3; count of bases not matched to a gene: 4. DNA for the CDR3: TGCAGTGCTAGTATCGGGACAGGGACAGATACGCAGTATTTT. This encodes CSASIGTGTDTQYF.

In DNA form, the CDR3 reads TGTGCCAGCTCACCGCAGGCCGCGAACACCGGGGAGCTGTTTTTT. Protein sequence: CASSPQAANTGELFF. This chain connects TRBV18 to TRBJ2-2; D not certain. Germline CDR1 is KGHSH and CDR2 is LQKENI. V was pared by 3 bases and J by 0 bases, with 8 bases between. This CDR3 has 15 residues.

The chain carries TRBV7-6 and TRBJ2-2; D is ambiguous. From germline, CDR1 is SGHVS and CDR2 FNYEAQ. The V end lost 5 bases, the J end lost 2 bases, and 18 bases lay between the germline ends. This CDR3 is built from 17 residues. As DNA, the CDR3 is TGTGCCAGCAGCCACACCTGGGCCGACTCCAACACCGGGGAGCTGTTTTTT. Encoded protein: CASSHTWADSNTGELFF.

This clonotype was picked up a small number of times. This chain connects TRBV20-1 to TRBJ2-3; 8 positions agree with TRBD2. Germline values: CDR1 DFQATT, CDR2 SNEGSKA (reference sequence). The CDR3 has 15 amino acids. V lost 6 bases, J lost 0 bases, and 8 bases stayed unmatched. The CDR3 protein is CSAGVAGLSTDTQYF. Here the CDR3 DNA reads TGCAGTGCCGGGGTAGCGGGGTTAAGCACAGATACGCAGTATTTT.

This clonotype was observed at least ten times. The rearrangement uses TRBV3-1 and TRBJ2-5; D may match TRBD1 or TRBD2 (5 bases each). This CDR3 contains 14 residues. The V end was cut by 2 bases, the J end by 5 bases, with 12 bases between. Per germline, CDR1 LGHDT and CDR2 YNNKEL (reference sequence). The chain's CDR3 is CASSQYGTGETQYF. The CDR3 bases are TGTGCCAGCAGCCAATACGGGACGGGTGAGACCCAGTACTTC.

J is TRBJ2-3 and V is TRBV20-1, with 9 bases matching TRBD2. Trimming took 4 bases from V and 3 from J; bases not matched to a gene: 14. Germline loops: CDR1 DFQATT, CDR2 SNEGSKA (reference sequence). The CDR3 is 17 amino acids. The CDR3 DNA follows: TGCAGTGCTAACATTTTAGCGGGAGCGAGTGGGACAGATACGCAGTATTTT. This translates into CSANILAGASGTDTQYF.

The chain links TRBV5-5 to TRBJ2-1; 7 positions agree with TRBD2. The CDR3 spans 15 residues. The ends lost 3 bases at V and 2 bases at J; junction bases unmatched: 5. Germline loops: CDR1 SGHKS, CDR2 YYEKEE (reference sequence). In nucleotides, the CDR3 is TGTGCCAGCAGCTCGCTAGCGGCCCCCTACAATGAGCAGTTCTTC. Translation gives CASSSLAAPYNEQFF. Full variable domain (outside the CDR3, taken from reference TRBV5-5 and TRBJ2-1): DAGVTQSPTHLIKTRGQQVTLRCSPISGHKSVSWYQQVLGQGPQFIFQYYEKEERGRGNFPDRFSARQFPNYSSELNVNALLLGDSALYLCASSSLAAPYNEQFFGPGTRLTVL.

J is TRBJ2-5 and V is TRBV30; 13 bases agree with TRBD2. The junction had 4 bases not matched to a gene; V was cut back by 2 bases and J by 1 base. The CDR3 has 16 residues. CDR1 is GTSNPN and CDR2 is SVGIG in the germline V gene (reference sequence). CDR3 in amino acids: CAWSLGLAGSQETQYF. The CDR3 nucleotides read TGTGCCTGGAGTCTGGGACTAGCGGGATCCCAAGAGACCCAGTACTTC.

The sample holds a few counts of this clonotype. The chain links TRBV25-1 to TRBJ2-1; D gene unclear. Trimming left V 1 base short and J 4 bases short, with 8 bases between. The CDR3 loop spans 14 amino acids. Germline CDR1 reads MGHDK; CDR2 reads SYGVNS. CDR3 in amino acids: CASSEWEGYNEQFF. Here the CDR3 DNA reads TGTGCCAGCAGTGAATGGGAAGGGTACAATGAGCAGTTCTTC.

CDR3: CSARENLPEQFF. The CDR3 nucleotides read TGCAGTGCTAGAGAAAATCTGCCCGAGCAGTTCTTC. V usage is TRBV20-1 and J usage is TRBJ2-1; D remains ambiguous. Trimming left V 0 bases short and J 10 bases short, with 10 bases between. The germline gives CDR1 DFQATT, CDR2 SNEGSKA (reference sequence). This CDR3 spans 12 amino acids.

This sequence joins TRBV28 and TRBJ2-7, with 15 bases that match TRBD2. The V gene end was trimmed by 2 bases and the J gene end by 3 bases; junction bases not matched to a gene: 14. Germline loops: CDR1 MDHEN, CDR2 SYDVKM. The CDR3 contains 20 residues. CDR3 nucleotides: TGTGCCAGCAGTTTAATTTTGGGGACTAGCGGGAGGACCAGGGGCTACGAGCAGTACTTC. Translated, it gives CASSLILGTSGRTRGYEQYF.

This clonotype was seen more than once but under ten times. The chain employs TRBV4-3 and TRBJ1-6, with no clear D. Germline V gene data show CDR1 as LGHNA and CDR2 as YSLEER. Deletions cut 0 bases from V and 9 bases from J, with 12 bases between. The CDR3 has 15 residues. CDR3 nucleotide sequence: TGCGCCAGCAGCCAAGACCGCCCGGAGACTTCACCCCTCCACTTT. Translating gives CASSQDRPETSPLHF.